Below are 24 T cell receptor beta chains sequenced from a single sample in a study of shared clonotypes between healthy human individuals. Naive CD8 populations comprised CD45RO-negative cells positively selected for CCR7, excluding terminally differentiated effector memory CD45RA+ cells. The method was immunoSEQ multiplex PCR; TCRdb's version includes in-frame clones alone and lacks a portion of them. This sample has around 2.1 million clones; 85% to 95% occur once, and the top ten carry 1.5% to 2%. Input material: naive CD8+ T cells from PBMCs. These receptor sequences come from a man between 18 and 35 years old in good health. Some clones in this sample may be carry-over from other donors' samples.

V usage is TRBV4-3 and J usage is TRBJ1-1; D gene unclear. Per the germline V gene, CDR1 is LGHNA and CDR2 is YSLEER. The V gene lost 1 base and the J gene lost 1 base, with 19 bases spanning the gap. This CDR3 is built from 18 residues. The DNA for the CDR3 is TGCGCCAGCAGCCAAGGACCCGTTGGGTTAGCAGAGAACACTGAAGCTTTCTTT. Translating gives CASSQGPVGLAENTEAFF.

V and J are TRBV28 and TRBJ2-1; 14 nucleotides align to TRBD2. V trimming: 5 bases; J trimming: 4 bases; junction bases outside the gene matches: 10. Germline CDR1 MDHEN, CDR2 SYDVKM. The CDR3 is 18 residues long. CDR3 region: CASSTKRLAGGKYNEQFF. The CDR3 DNA is TGTGCCAGCAGTACAAAAAGACTAGCGGGAGGGAAGTACAATGAGCAGTTCTTC.

The count of this clone is one. The CDR3 protein is CASSLGPAGDYEQYF. CDR3 sequence (DNA): TGTGCCAGCAGCTTAGGCCCAGCGGGGGACTACGAGCAGTACTTC. The rearrangement links TRBV7-9 to TRBJ2-7; 8 positions match TRBD2. CDR1 is SEHNR and CDR2 is FQNEAQ in the germline V gene (reference sequence). This CDR3 contains 15 residues. The trim removed 1 base at V and 3 bases at J, leaving 5 bases unmatched.

The V call is TRBV7-2, the J call TRBJ2-7, with a possible D match to TRBD2 (6 bases). Germline V gene lookup returns CDR1 SGHTA and CDR2 FQGNSA. V lost 3 bases, J lost 2 bases, and 23 bases lay in between. The CDR3 spans 18 residues. The CDR3 nucleotides are TGTGCCAGCAGCTTCTATGTGGCTGCGGGATCATCTCCCTACGAGCAGTACTTC. Translating gives CASSFYVAAGSSPYEQYF.

The chain links TRBV15 to TRBJ2-1; D unclear. The V gene's germline CDR1 is LNHNV and CDR2 YYDKDF (reference sequence). The germline V and J ends were trimmed by 3 bases and 8 bases, with 11 bases remaining between them. The CDR3 is 13 amino acids. This chain's CDR3 is CATSRGTADEQFF. As DNA, the CDR3 is TGTGCCACCAGCAGGGGAACCGCCGATGAGCAGTTCTTC.

A few counts support this clone. The V gene is TRBV28, the J gene TRBJ1-5, with 9 bases lining up with TRBD1. Trimming at V came to 5 bases and at J to 3 bases, leaving 5 bases not matched to a gene. Germline CDR1 reads MDHEN; CDR2 reads SYDVKM. This CDR3 is 15 amino acids long. CDR3 nucleotide sequence: TGTGCCAGCAGTCCCCGACAGGGGGTCAATCAGCCCCAGCATTTT. Translating gives CASSPRQGVNQPQHF.

As for this clone: The sample has other DNA sequences that encode this CDR3 too. This chain links TRBV9 with TRBJ1-1; TRBD1 might be the D (5 bases). This CDR3 comprises 13 residues. Trimming took off 2 bases at V and 2 bases at J, with 7 bases between the two ends. Germline CDR1 SGDLS, CDR2 YYNGEE. The CDR3 DNA is TGTGCCAGCAGCGTTGGGGCAAACACTGAAGCTTTCTTT. Translation: CASSVGANTEAFF. The whole variable domain, filled in from reference TRBV9 and TRBJ1-1, reads DSGVTQTPKHLITATGQRVTLRCSPRSGDLSVYWYQQSLDQGLQFLIQYYNGEERAKGNILERFSAQQFPDLHSELNLSSLELGDSALYFCASSVGANTEAFFGQGTRLTVV.

J is TRBJ2-5 and V is TRBV29-1; D gene ambiguous. There are 12 residues in the CDR3. Germline CDR1 is SQVTM and CDR2 is ANQGSEA. V was pared by 7 bases and J by 1 base, with 10 bases between. In nucleotides, the CDR3 is TGCAGCGCCGAGGACCGCCAAGAGACCCAGTACTTC. Its translation is CSAEDRQETQYF.

V and J are TRBV28 and TRBJ1-2, with TRBD1 identical over 8 bases. V trimming: 7 bases; J trimming: 2 bases; junction bases outside the gene matches: 18. Germline lookup yields CDR1 MDHEN and CDR2 SYDVKM. The length of the CDR3 is 18 residues. This CDR3 reads CASTRGLIMTGDNYGYTF. CDR3 nucleotide sequence: TGTGCCAGCACCCGCGGACTCATTATGACAGGGGACAACTATGGCTACACCTTC.

The J gene is TRBJ1-1, the V gene TRBV7-8, with 7 bases identical to TRBD1. The CDR3 consists of 16 residues. The germline CDR1 and CDR2 sequences are SGHVS and FQNEAQ. J lost 0 bases, V lost 5 bases, and 9 bases had no gene match. The CDR3 loop is CASSVRPGQLNTEAFF. DNA for the CDR3: TGTGCCAGCAGCGTAAGGCCGGGACAGTTGAACACTGAAGCTTTCTTT.

The chain uses TRBV7-9 and TRBJ2-7; maybe TRBD2 (6 bases). Germline V gene data show CDR1 as SEHNR and CDR2 as FQNEAQ (reference sequence). With 5 bases removed from V and 2 bases from J, the gap between germline ends came to 19 bases. This CDR3 comprises 16 residues. CDR3: CASSPTAGSQPYEQYF. The CDR3 region has the DNA TGTGCCAGCAGCCCAACGGCGGGGTCTCAGCCCTACGAGCAGTACTTC.

J is TRBJ2-1 and V is TRBV29-1; 10 nucleotides align to TRBD2. This CDR3 region has 18 residues. The J segment lost 2 bases and the V segment lost 1 base, leaving 11 bases of the junction unmatched. Germline assignment: CDR1 SQVTM and CDR2 ANQGSEA. CDR3: CSVEGGLAGVFAYNEQFF. Written as DNA, the CDR3 is TGCAGCGTTGAAGGTGGTCTAGCGGGAGTCTTCGCCTACAATGAGCAGTTCTTC.

To note about this clone: Other nucleotide sequences in the sample specify the same CDR3. The V and J genes are TRBV9 and TRBJ2-2; D ambiguous. This CDR3 is built from 13 residues. The germline V and J ends were trimmed by 4 bases and 6 bases, with 10 bases remaining between them. Germline V lookup: CDR1 SGDLS, CDR2 YYNGEE. This CDR3 is CASSPGPAGELFF. For the CDR3, the DNA is TGTGCCAGCAGCCCCGGCCCGGCCGGGGAGCTGTTTTTT.

This chain connects TRBV13 to TRBJ1-1, with 8 bases lining up with TRBD1. The germline CDR1 and CDR2 sequences are PRHDT and FYEKMQ (reference sequence). V gave up 0 bases and J gave up 3 bases; unmatched junction bases: 3. The CDR3 runs 15 residues. CDR3 nucleotides: TGTGCCAGCAGCTTAGGACAGGGGGACGACACTGAAGCTTTCTTT. Translated, it gives CASSLGQGDDTEAFF.

The chain recombines TRBV13 with TRBJ2-5; D uncertain. Germline CDR1 is PRHDT and CDR2 is FYEKMQ (reference sequence). V shed 5 bases and J shed 3 bases, with 10 bases lying between them. This CDR3 comprises 13 residues. Here the CDR3 DNA reads TGTGCCAGCAGCCCCCCCCGGGAAGAGACCCAGTACTTC. Translated: CASSPPREETQYF.

A note on this clone: Within the sample, other DNA sequences also encode this same CDR3. The chain has TRBV7-9 and TRBJ2-7; 7 bases align to TRBD1. This CDR3 spans 14 amino acids. V shed 2 bases, J shed 2 bases, and the junction held 3 bases outside the gene matches. Germline CDR1 is SEHNR and CDR2 is FQNEAQ (reference sequence). DNA for the CDR3: TGTGCCAGCAGCTTAACCGGGACAGCCTACGAGCAGTACTTC. Its protein is CASSLTGTAYEQYF.

The V and J genes are TRBV28 and TRBJ1-1; no firm D call. Trimming left V 7 bases short and J 0 bases short, with 15 bases between. CDR1 is MDHEN, CDR2 SYDVKM, per germline. The CDR3 is made up of 15 amino acids. The CDR3 here is CASKPGVGLNTEAFF. DNA of the CDR3: TGTGCCAGCAAGCCCGGGGTGGGCTTGAACACTGAAGCTTTCTTT.

This clone was seen a few times. This chain joins TRBV29-1 and TRBJ1-2; D possibly corresponds to TRBD1 (6 bases). With 0 bases removed from V and 4 bases from J, the gap between germline ends came to 6 bases. The CDR3 is made up of 12 amino acids. Germline V gives CDR1 SQVTM, CDR2 ANQGSEA. The CDR3 DNA reads as TGCAGCGTTGAAGAACAGGGCTATGGCTACACCTTC. Translated: CSVEEQGYGYTF.

This clone was detected once. The rearrangement uses TRBV5-8 and TRBJ1-1; D call uncertain. Germline assignment: CDR1 SGHTS and CDR2 YDEGEE. The CDR3 spans 13 residues. V lost 0 bases and J 0 bases, leaving 3 bases between the germline ends. CDR3 nucleotide sequence: TGTGCCAGCAGCTTGGGAGTGAACACTGAAGCTTTCTTT. Protein: CASSLGVNTEAFF.

The V call is TRBV27, the J call TRBJ2-7; D remains ambiguous. Trimming stripped 0 bases from V and 2 bases from J, with 5 bases between. The CDR3 is 13 amino acids. CDR1 and CDR2 (germline): MNHEY, SMNVEV (reference sequence). CDR3 sequence: CASSLSTAYEQYF. CDR3 in DNA: TGTGCCAGCAGTTTATCGACTGCCTACGAGCAGTACTTC.

For this clone: Other DNA sequences in this sample translate to the same CDR3. This chain joins TRBV4-1 and TRBJ2-7; 8 positions match TRBD1. Germline V lookup: CDR1 MGHRA, CDR2 YSYEKL. The CDR3 is made up of 15 amino acids. The junction had 4 bases not matched to a gene; V was cut back by 0 bases and J by 3 bases. Here the CDR3 reads CASSQDQGTGYEQYF. The CDR3, as DNA: TGCGCCAGCAGCCAAGATCAGGGGACAGGCTACGAGCAGTACTTC.

This clone has just one count. The rearrangement uses TRBV2 and TRBJ2-1; 12 nucleotides line up with TRBD2. Germline assignment: CDR1 SNHLY and CDR2 FYNNEI. The CDR3 length is 15 residues. V was pared by 4 bases and J by 8 bases, with 6 bases of the junction left unmatched. CDR3 sequence reads: CASSVTSGRTYEQFF. CDR3 nucleotides: TGTGCCAGCAGTGTCACTAGCGGGAGGACGTATGAGCAGTTCTTC.

The chain combines TRBV2 with TRBJ2-7, with 7 bases lining up with TRBD2. The V segment lost 3 bases and the J segment 4 bases; nucleotides outside the gene matches: 21. The CDR3 spans 19 residues. Germline V gives CDR1 SNHLY, CDR2 FYNNEI. The CDR3 region has the DNA TGTGCCAGCAGTGATAGAACAGCGGGGTACCGGGGACTTGGGTACGAGCAGTACTTC. Protein sequence: CASSDRTAGYRGLGYEQYF.

This clone was detected once. The gene calls are TRBV11-2 and TRBJ1-3, with D unclear. The V end lost 1 base, the J end lost 1 base, and 5 bases lay between the germline ends. The CDR3 is made up of 14 amino acids. Per germline, CDR1 SGHAT and CDR2 FQNNGV. CDR3 in DNA: TGTGCCAGCAGCTTAGTGTTGTCTGGAAACACCATATATTTT. Translating it yields CASSLVLSGNTIYF. Based on the CDR3 plus reference TRBV11-2 and TRBJ1-3, the full variable domain is EAGVAQSPRYKIIEKRQSVAFWCNPISGHATLYWYQQILGQGPKLLIQFQNNGVVDDSQLPKDRFSAERLKGVDSTLKIQPAKLEDSAVYLCASSLVLSGNTIYFGEGSWLTVV.